The 6 T cell receptor beta chains below were found in one sample sequenced in a study of human T cells and chemical hapten exposure. Time point reported: patch test 1, 2 weeks after DPC sensitization. The treatment was: therapeutic diphenylcyclopropenone sensitization with weekly scalp DPC. In TCRdb, the RACE reads were re-called with MiXCR into one record per CDR3 protein. The sample carries about 120,000 distinct CDR3 sequences, roughly an eighth recorded once. The sample consisted of whole blood, taken in connection with sensitization to the hapten diphenylcyclopropenone (DPC). These receptors all stem from a young man with alopecia areata. Some clones in this sample may be carry-over from other donors' samples.

The rearrangement links TRBV21-1 to TRBJ2-7; the table's D call, TRBD1, has no DNA check behind it. TRBV21-1 is classified as a pseudogene. The CDR3 loop spans 16 amino acids. CDR3 protein: CASSKVGPVDSYEQYF. The CDR3 DNA follows: TGTGCCAGCAGCAAAGTGGGGCCAGTCGATTCCTACGAGCAGTACTTC.

This clonotype was detected a few times. The chain couples TRBV9 to TRBJ2-3; D is unclear. Per the germline V gene, CDR1 is SGDLS and CDR2 is YYNGEE. The length of the CDR3 is 13 residues. The germline V and J ends were trimmed by 5 bases and 1 base, with 8 bases remaining between them. This chain's CDR3 is CASSPLRTDTQYF. The CDR3 bases are TGTGCCAGCAGTCCGCTACGCACAGATACGCAGTATTTT. The entire variable domain, with the rest obtained from reference TRBV9 and TRBJ2-3, is as follows: DSGVTQTPKHLITATGQRVTLRCSPRSGDLSVYWYQQSLDQGLQFLIQYYNGEERAKGNILERFSAQQFPDLHSELNLSSLELGDSALYFCASSPLRTDTQYFGPGTRLTVL.

V gene TRBV5-5 combines with J gene TRBJ2-7; perhaps TRBD1 as D (6 bases). Trimming pared 2 bases from V and 11 bases from J, leaving 17 bases between. The CDR3 is 13 residues long. Germline V gene sequence: CDR1 SGHKS, CDR2 YYEKEE (reference sequence). The CDR3 DNA reads TGTGCCAGCAGCTTCGGCGGACAGATTAAGGAGTACGTC. The encoded protein is CASSFGGQIKEYV.

This clonotype was detected a few times. The gene calls are TRBV7-9 and TRBJ2-7, with 9 bases aligning to TRBD1. The CDR3 spans 12 residues. The germline gives CDR1 SEHNR, CDR2 FQNEAQ (reference sequence). V was clipped by 5 bases and J by 6 bases; unmatched bases: 2. This CDR3 reads CASSATGGEQYF. CDR3 sequence (DNA): TGTGCCAGCAGCGCGACAGGGGGCGAGCAGTACTTC.

This clonotype was counted only a few times. The chain uses TRBV5-6 and TRBJ2-2, with D perhaps matching TRBD1 (5 bases). The V gene lost 5 bases and the J gene lost 3 bases, with 8 bases spanning the gap. In germline, CDR1 is SGHDT, CDR2 YYEEEE. This CDR3 spans 13 amino acids. The CDR3 here is CASRDIYTGELFF. The CDR3 coding sequence is TGTGCCAGCAGGGACATCTACACCGGGGAGCTGTTTTTT.

This clonotype appeared a few times. The chain links TRBV7-6 to TRBJ1-2; D remains unclear. With 5 bases removed from V and 0 bases from J, the gap between germline ends came to 13 bases. Germline V lookup: CDR1 SGHVS, CDR2 FNYEAQ. CDR3 length: 15 residues. The CDR3 reads CASSPTVTPNYGYTF. CDR3 bases: TGTGCCAGCAGCCCAACAGTAACCCCTAACTATGGCTACACCTTC. The whole variable domain, filled in from reference TRBV7-6 and TRBJ1-2, reads GAGVSQSPRYKVTKRGQDVALRCDPISGHVSLYWYRQALGQGPEFLTYFNYEAQQDKSGLPNDRFSAERPEGSISTLTIQRTEQRDSAMYRCASSPTVTPNYGYTFGSGTRLTVV.